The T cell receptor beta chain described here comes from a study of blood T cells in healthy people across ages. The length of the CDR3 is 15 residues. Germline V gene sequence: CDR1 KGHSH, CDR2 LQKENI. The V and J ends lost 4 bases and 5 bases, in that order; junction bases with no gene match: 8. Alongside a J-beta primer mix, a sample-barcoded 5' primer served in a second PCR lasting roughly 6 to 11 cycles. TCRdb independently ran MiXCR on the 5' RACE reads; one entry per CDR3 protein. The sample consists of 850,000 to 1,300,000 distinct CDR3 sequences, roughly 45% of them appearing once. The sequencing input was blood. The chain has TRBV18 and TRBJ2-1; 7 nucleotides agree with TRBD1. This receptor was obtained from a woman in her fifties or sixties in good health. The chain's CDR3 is CASSQQGSGNNEQFF. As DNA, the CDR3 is TGTGCCAGCTCACAACAGGGGAGTGGGAACAATGAGCAGTTCTTC.